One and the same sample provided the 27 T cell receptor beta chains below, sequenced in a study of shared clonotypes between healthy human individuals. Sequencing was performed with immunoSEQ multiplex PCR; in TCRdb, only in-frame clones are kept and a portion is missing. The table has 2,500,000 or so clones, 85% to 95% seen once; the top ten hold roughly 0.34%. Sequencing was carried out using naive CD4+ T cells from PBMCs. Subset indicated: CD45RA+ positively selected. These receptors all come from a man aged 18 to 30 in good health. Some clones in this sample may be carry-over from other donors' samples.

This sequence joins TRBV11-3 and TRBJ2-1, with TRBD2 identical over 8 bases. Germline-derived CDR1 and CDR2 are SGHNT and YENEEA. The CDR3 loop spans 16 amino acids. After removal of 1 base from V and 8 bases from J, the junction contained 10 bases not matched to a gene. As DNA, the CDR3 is TGTGCCAGCAGCTTAGGTTCGGGGGGGACTCGAGATGAGCAGTTCTTC. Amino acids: CASSLGSGGTRDEQFF.

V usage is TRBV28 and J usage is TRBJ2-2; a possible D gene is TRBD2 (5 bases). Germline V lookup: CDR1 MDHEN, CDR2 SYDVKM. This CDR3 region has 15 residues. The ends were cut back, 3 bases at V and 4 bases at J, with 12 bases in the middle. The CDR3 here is CASSLASSGTGELFF. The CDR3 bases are TGTGCCAGCAGTTTGGCTAGCTCGGGCACCGGGGAGCTGTTTTTT.

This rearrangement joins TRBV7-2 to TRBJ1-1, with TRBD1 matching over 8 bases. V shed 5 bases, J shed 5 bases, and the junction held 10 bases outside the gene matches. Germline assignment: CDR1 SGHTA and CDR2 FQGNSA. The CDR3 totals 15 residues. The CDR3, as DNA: TGTGCCAGCAGCCCTTGGACAGGGAGAAAAACTGAAGCTTTCTTT. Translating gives CASSPWTGRKTEAFF.

CDR3 sequence: CASSGQWSLGYTDTQYF. The CDR3 DNA sequence: TGTGCCAGCAGCGGCCAGTGGTCCCTAGGTTACACAGATACGCAGTATTTT. The rearrangement uses TRBV9 and TRBJ2-3; D is undetermined. Trimming cost V 3 bases and J 2 bases, with 19 bases left between them. This CDR3 spans 17 amino acids. CDR1 and CDR2 (germline): SGDLS, YYNGEE. The complete variable domain, with remaining parts taken from reference TRBV9 and TRBJ2-3, reads DSGVTQTPKHLITATGQRVTLRCSPRSGDLSVYWYQQSLDQGLQFLIQYYNGEERAKGNILERFSAQQFPDLHSELNLSSLELGDSALYFCASSGQWSLGYTDTQYFGPGTRLTVL.

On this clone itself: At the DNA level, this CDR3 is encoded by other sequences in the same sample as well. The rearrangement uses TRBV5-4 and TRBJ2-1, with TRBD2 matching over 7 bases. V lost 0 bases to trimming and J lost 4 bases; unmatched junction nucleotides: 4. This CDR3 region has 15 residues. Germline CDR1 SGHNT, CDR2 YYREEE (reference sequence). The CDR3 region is CASSLGGGEYNEQFF. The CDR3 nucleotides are TGTGCCAGCAGCTTGGGGGGAGGGGAGTACAATGAGCAGTTCTTC. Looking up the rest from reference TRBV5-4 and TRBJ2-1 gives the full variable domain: ETGVTQSPTHLIKTRGQQVTLRCSSQSGHNTVSWYQQALGQGPQFIFQYYREEENGRGNFPPRFSGLQFPNYSSELNVNALELDDSALYLCASSLGGGEYNEQFFGPGTRLTVL.

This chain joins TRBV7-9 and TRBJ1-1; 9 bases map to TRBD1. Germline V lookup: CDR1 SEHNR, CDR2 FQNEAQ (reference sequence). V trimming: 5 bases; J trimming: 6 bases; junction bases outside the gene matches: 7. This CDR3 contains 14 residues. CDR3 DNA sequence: TGTGCCAGCAGCCCGGGACAGGGAGGAGCTGAAGCTTTCTTT. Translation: CASSPGQGGAEAFF.

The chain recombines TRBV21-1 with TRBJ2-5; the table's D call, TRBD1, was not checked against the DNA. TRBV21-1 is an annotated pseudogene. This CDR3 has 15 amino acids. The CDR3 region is CASSPRTDYQETQYF. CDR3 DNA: TGTGCCAGCAGCCCAAGGACAGACTACCAAGAGACCCAGTACTTC.

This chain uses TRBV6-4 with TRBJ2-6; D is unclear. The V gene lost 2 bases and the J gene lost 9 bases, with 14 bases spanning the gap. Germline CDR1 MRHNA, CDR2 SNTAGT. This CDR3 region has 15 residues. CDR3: CASSDGGRAHNVLTF. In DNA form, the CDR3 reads TGTGCCAGCAGTGACGGTGGTCGGGCCCACAACGTCCTGACTTTC.

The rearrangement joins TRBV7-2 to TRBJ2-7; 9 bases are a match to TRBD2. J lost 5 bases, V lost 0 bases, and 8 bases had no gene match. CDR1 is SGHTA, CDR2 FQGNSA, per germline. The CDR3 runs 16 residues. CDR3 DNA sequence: TGTGCCAGCAGCTTAGCTAGGCTAGCGGGAACTGACGAGCAGTACTTC. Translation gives CASSLARLAGTDEQYF.

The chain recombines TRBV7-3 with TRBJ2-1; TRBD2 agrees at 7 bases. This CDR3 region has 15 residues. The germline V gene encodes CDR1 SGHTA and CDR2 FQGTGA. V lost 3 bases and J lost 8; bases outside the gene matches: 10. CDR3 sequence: CASSFFRDYPDEQFF. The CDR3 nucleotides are TGTGCCAGCAGCTTCTTCAGGGACTATCCGGATGAGCAGTTCTTC.

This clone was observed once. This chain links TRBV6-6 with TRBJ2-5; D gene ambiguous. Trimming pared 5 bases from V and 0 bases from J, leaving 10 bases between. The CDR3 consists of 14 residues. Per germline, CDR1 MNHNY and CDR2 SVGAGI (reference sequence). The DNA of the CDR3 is TGTGCCAGCAGTAGAGGCGCTAACCAAGAGACCCAGTACTTC. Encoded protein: CASSRGANQETQYF.

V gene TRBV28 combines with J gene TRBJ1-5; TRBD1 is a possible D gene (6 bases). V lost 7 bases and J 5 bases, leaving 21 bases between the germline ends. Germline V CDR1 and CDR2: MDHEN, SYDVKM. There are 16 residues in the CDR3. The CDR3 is CASNPGGASKYQPQHF. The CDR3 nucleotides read TGTGCCAGCAACCCGGGGGGGGCCAGTAAATATCAGCCCCAGCATTTT.

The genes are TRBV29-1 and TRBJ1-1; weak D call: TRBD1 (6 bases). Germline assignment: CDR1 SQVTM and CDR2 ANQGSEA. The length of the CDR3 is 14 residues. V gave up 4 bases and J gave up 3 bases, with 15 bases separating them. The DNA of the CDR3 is TGCAGCGTTGGCGTGCTAGGGGGGGACACTGAAGCTTTCTTT. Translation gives CSVGVLGGDTEAFF.

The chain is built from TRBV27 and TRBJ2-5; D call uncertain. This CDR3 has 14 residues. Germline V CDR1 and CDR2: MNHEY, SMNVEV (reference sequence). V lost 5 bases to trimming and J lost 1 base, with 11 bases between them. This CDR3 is CASSTKSSQETQYF. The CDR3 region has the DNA TGTGCCAGCAGTACCAAGAGTTCCCAAGAGACCCAGTACTTC.

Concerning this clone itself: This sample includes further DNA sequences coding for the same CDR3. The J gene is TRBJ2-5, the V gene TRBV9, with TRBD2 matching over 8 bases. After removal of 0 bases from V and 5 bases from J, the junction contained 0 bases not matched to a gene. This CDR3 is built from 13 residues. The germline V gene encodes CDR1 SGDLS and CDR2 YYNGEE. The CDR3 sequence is CASSVAGGETQYF. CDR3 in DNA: TGTGCCAGCAGCGTAGCGGGGGGGGAGACCCAGTACTTC.

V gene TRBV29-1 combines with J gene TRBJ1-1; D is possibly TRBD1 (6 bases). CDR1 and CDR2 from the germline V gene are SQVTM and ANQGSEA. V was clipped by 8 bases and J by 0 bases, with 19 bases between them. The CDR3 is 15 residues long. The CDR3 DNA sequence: TGCAGCCCGGAGACAGGACGCCGTCTGAACACTGAAGCTTTCTTT. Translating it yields CSPETGRRLNTEAFF.

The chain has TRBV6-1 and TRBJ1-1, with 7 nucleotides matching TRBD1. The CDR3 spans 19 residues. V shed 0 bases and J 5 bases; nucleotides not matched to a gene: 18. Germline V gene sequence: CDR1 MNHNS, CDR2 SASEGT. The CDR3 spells CASSEALRSWGQRSTEAFF. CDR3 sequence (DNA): TGTGCCAGCAGTGAAGCGCTTCGTAGTTGGGGACAGAGGTCTACTGAAGCTTTCTTT.

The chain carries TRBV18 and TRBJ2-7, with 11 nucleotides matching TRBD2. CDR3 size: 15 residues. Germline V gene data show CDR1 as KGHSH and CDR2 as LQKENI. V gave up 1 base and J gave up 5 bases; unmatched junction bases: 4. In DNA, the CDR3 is TGTGCCAGCTCACCACTAGCGGGAGGGCCGAACGAGCAGTACTTC. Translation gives CASSPLAGGPNEQYF.

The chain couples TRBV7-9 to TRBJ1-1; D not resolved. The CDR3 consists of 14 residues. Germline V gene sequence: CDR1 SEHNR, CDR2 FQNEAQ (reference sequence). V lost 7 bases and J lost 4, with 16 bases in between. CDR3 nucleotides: TGTGCCAGCAACACATGGCGTTCCCGCACTGAAGCTTTCTTT. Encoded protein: CASNTWRSRTEAFF.

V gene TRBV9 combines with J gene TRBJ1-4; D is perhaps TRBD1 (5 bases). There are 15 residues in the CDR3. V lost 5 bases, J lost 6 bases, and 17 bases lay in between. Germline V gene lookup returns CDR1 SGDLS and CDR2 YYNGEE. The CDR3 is CASRAGDGGHEKLFF. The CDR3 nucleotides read TGTGCCAGCAGGGCAGGAGACGGGGGACATGAAAAACTGTTTTTT.

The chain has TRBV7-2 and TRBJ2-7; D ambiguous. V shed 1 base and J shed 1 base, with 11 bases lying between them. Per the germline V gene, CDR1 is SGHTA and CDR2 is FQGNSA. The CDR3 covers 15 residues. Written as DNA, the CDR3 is TGTGCCAGCAGCTTAGACTATTGGAGTTCCTACGAGCAGTACTTC. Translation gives CASSLDYWSSYEQYF.

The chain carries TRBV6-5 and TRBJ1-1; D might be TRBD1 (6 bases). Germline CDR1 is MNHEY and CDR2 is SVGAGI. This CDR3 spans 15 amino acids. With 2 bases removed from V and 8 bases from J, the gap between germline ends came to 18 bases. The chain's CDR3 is CASSYGQGSGAEAFF. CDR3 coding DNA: TGTGCCAGCAGTTACGGTCAGGGCTCAGGGGCGGAAGCTTTCTTT.

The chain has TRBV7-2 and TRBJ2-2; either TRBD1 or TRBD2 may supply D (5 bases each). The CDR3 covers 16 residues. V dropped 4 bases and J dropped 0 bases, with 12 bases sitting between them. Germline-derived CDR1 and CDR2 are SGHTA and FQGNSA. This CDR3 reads CASSWGRIANTGELFF. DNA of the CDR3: TGTGCCAGCAGCTGGGGACGGATCGCGAACACCGGGGAGCTGTTTTTT.

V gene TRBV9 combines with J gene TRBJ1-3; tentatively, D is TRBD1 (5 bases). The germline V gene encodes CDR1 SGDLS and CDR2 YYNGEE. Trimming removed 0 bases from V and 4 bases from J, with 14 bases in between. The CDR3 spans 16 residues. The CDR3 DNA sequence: TGTGCCAGCAGCGTAGGTCCAGCCCGGGGGGGAAACACCATATATTTT. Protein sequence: CASSVGPARGGNTIYF.

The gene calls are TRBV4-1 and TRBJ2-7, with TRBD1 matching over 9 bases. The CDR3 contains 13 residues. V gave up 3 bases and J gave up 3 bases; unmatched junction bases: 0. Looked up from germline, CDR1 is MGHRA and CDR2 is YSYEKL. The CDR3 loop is CASSQTGGYEQYF. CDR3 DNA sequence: TGCGCCAGCAGCCAGACAGGGGGCTACGAGCAGTACTTC.

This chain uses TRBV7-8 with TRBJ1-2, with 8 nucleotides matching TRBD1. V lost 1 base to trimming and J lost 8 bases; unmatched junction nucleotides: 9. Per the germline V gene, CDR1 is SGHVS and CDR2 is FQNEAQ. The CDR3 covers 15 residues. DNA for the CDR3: TGTGCCAGCAGCTTAGGCTCCGGGACAGGAATAGGCTACACCTTC. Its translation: CASSLGSGTGIGYTF.

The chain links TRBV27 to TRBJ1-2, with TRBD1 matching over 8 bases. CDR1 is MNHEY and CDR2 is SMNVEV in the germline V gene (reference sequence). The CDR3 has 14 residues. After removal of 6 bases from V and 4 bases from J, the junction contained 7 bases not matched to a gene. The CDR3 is CASRRTGSFYGYTF. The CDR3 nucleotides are TGTGCCAGCAGACGGACAGGGTCCTTCTATGGCTACACCTTC.